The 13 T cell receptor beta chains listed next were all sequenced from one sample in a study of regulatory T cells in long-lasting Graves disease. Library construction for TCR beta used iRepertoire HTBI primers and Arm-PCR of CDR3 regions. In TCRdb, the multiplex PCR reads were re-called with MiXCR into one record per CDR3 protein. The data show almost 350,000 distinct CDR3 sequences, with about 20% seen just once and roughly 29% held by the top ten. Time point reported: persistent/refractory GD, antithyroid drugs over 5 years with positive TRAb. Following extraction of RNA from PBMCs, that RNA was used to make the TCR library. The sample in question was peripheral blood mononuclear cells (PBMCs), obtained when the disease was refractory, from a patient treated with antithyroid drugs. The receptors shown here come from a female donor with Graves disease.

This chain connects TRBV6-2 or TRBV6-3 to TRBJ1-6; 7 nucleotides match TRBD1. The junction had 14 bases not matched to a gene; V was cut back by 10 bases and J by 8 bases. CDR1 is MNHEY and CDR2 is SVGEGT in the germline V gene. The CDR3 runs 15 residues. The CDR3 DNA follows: TGTGCCAACAGCCCAAGACAGGGAATCCATTCACCCCTCCACTTT. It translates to CANSPRQGIHSPLHF.

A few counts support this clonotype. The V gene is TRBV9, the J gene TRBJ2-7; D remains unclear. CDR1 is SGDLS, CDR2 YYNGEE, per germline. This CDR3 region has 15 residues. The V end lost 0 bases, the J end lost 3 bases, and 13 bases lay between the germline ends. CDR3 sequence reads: CASSVGWGLNYEQYF. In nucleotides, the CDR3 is TGTGCCAGCAGCGTAGGTTGGGGTCTCAACTACGAGCAGTACTTC.

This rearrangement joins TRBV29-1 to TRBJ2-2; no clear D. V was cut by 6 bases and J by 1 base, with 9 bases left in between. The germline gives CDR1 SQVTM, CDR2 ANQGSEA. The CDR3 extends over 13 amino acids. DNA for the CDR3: TGCAGCGTGAGGCAATTGAACACCGGGGAGCTGTTTTTT. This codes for CSVRQLNTGELFF.

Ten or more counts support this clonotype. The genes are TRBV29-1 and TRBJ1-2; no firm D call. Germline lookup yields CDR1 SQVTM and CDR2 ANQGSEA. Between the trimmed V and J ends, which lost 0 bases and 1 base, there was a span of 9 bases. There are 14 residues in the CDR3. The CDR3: CSVEDRPFNYGYTF. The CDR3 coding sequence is TGCAGCGTTGAAGATCGCCCATTTAACTATGGCTACACCTTC.

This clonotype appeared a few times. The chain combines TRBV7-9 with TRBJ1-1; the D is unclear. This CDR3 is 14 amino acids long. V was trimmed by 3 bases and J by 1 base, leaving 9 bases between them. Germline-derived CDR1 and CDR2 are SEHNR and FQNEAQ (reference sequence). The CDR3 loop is CASSFVQTNTEAFF. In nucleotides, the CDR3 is TGTGCCAGCAGCTTCGTACAAACGAACACTGAAGCTTTCTTT.

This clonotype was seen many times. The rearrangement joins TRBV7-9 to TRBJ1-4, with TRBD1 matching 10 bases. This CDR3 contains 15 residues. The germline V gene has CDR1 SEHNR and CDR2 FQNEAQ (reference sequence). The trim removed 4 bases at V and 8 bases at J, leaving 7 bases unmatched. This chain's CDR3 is CASSSSGTGEEKLFF. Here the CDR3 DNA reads TGTGCCAGCAGCTCCAGCGGGACAGGGGAAGAAAAACTGTTTTTT.

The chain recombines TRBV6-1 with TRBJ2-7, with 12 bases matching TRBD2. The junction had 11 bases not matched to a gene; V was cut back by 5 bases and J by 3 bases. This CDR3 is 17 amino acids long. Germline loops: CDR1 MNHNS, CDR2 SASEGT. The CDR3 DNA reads TGTGCCAGCAGTCCACGACGTACTAGCGGGAGGCTCTACGAGCAGTACTTC. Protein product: CASSPRRTSGRLYEQYF.

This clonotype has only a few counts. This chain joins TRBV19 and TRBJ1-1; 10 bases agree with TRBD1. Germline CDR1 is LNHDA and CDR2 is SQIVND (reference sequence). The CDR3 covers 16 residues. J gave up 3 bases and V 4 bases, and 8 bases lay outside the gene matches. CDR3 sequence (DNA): TGTGCCAGTAGTAAACTTCCCGGGACAGGGGACACTGAAGCTTTCTTT. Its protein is CASSKLPGTGDTEAFF.

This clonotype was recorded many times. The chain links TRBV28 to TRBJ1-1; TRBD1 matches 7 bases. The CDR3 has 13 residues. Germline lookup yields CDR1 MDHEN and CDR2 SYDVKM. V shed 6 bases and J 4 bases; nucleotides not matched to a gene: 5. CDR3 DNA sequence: TGTGCCAGCAGGAGCACAGGGGTCACTGAAGCTTTCTTT. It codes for CASRSTGVTEAFF. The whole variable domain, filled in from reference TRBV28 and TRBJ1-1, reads DVKVTQSSRYLVKRTGEKVFLECVQDMDHENMFWYRQDPGLGLRLIYFSYDVKMKEKGDIPEGYSVSREKKERFSLILESASTNQTSMYLCASRSTGVTEAFFGQGTRLTVV.

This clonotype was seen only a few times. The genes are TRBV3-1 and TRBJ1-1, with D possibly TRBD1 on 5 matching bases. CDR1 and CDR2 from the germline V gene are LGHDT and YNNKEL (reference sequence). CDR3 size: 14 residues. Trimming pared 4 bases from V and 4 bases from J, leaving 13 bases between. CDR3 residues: CASSPVSQATEAFF. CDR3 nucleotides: TGTGCCAGCAGCCCTGTATCACAGGCCACTGAAGCTTTCTTT.

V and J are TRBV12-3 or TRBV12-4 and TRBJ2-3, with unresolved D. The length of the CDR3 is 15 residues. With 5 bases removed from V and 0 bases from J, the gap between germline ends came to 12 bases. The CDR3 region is CASSAGYSSTDTQYF. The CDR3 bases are TGTGCCAGCAGTGCCGGATATTCTAGCACAGATACGCAGTATTTT.

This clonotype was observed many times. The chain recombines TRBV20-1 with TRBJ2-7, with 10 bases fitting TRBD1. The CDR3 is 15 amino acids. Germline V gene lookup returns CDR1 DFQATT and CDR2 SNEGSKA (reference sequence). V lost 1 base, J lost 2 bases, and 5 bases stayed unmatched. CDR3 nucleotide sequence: TGCAGTGCTAGAGGGCGGGGACAGGGGACCTACGAGCAGTACTTC. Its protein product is CSARGRGQGTYEQYF.

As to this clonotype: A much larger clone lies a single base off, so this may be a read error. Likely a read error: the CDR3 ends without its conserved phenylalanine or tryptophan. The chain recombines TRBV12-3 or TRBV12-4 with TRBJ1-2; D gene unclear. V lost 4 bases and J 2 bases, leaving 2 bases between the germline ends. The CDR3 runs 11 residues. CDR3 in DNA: TGTGCCAGCAGTTCCAACTATGGCTACACCCTC. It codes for CASSSNYGYTL.